This passage covers 17 T cell receptor beta chains from one sample sequenced in a study of T cells after yellow fever vaccination. MiXCR, applied by TCRdb to the 5' RACE reads, yields one record per CDR3 protein. The data contain about 220,000 distinct CDR3 sequences, approximately 6.3% of them singletons. Sequenced material: CD4+ T cells sorted from PBMCs, taken on the day of the yellow fever booster vaccination. The receptors were gathered from a man younger than 45 who received the YFV17D yellow fever vaccine.

This clonotype has a handful of counts. The chain uses TRBV5-5 and TRBJ2-5, with D possibly being TRBD1 (6 bases). V lost 4 bases and J 1 base, leaving 20 bases between the germline ends. Looked up from germline, CDR1 is SGHKS and CDR2 is YYEKEE (reference sequence). The CDR3 length is 17 residues. The CDR3: CASSRYLTGSTQETQYF. The DNA for the CDR3 is TGTGCCAGCAGCCGATATCTCACAGGGTCCACCCAAGAGACCCAGTACTTC.

This clonotype has at least ten counts. The rearrangement uses TRBV7-6 and TRBJ2-5; perhaps TRBD1 as D (6 bases). The CDR3 extends over 15 amino acids. V lost 4 bases, J lost 6 bases, and 18 bases lay in between. In germline, CDR1 is SGHVS, CDR2 FNYEAQ. The CDR3 sequence is CASSWAGASTKTQYF. CDR3 nucleotides: TGTGCCAGCAGCTGGGCAGGGGCTAGCACAAAGACCCAGTACTTC.

The chain carries TRBV21-1 and TRBJ2-3; the table gives TRBD2 as D, unverified against the DNA. TRBV21-1 represents a pseudogene. This CDR3 comprises 16 residues. In DNA form, the CDR3 reads TGTGCCAGCAGCACGCGGATAGCGGGATCGGAAGATACGCAGTATTTT. This translates into CASSTRIAGSEDTQYF.

The chain employs TRBV20-1 and TRBJ2-7, with 16 bases aligning to TRBD2. The V gene end was trimmed by 2 bases and the J gene end by 4 bases; junction bases not matched to a gene: 14. This CDR3 comprises 19 residues. Germline V gene data show CDR1 as DFQATT and CDR2 as SNEGSKA (reference sequence). The DNA for the CDR3 is TGCAGTGCTAGACCCAGACCCGGGACTAGCGGGAGGGAAGGGTACGAGCAGTACTTC. Encoded protein: CSARPRPGTSGREGYEQYF.

The chain uses TRBV6-6 and TRBJ1-4; D not certain. The CDR3 totals 13 residues. Germline loops: CDR1 MNHNY, CDR2 SVGAGI (reference sequence). The V end was cut by 6 bases, the J end by 5 bases, with 10 bases between. The CDR3 region has the DNA TGTGCCAGCAGACGAGACGGCAATGAAAAACTGTTTTTT. This codes for CASRRDGNEKLFF.

The chain couples TRBV20-1 to TRBJ2-7; 8 bases match TRBD2. Germline V CDR1 and CDR2: DFQATT, SNEGSKA (reference sequence). The V and J ends lost 3 bases and 0 bases, in that order; junction bases with no gene match: 7. This CDR3 is built from 15 residues. CDR3 amino acids: CSARRPSGSSYEQYF. Here the CDR3 DNA reads TGCAGTGCTAGGCGGCCGAGCGGGAGCTCCTACGAGCAGTACTTC.

This clonotype has at least ten counts. This chain joins TRBV9 and TRBJ1-2; D perhaps matches TRBD1 (6 bases). The V and J ends lost 1 base and 2 bases respectively, with 6 bases between them. The V gene's germline CDR1 is SGDLS and CDR2 YYNGEE. This CDR3 comprises 13 residues. The CDR3 nucleotides are TGTGCCAGCAGCGTACAGGGGAACTATGGCTACACCTTC. Translation: CASSVQGNYGYTF.

The J gene is TRBJ2-2, the V gene TRBV11-2, with TRBD2 matching 7 bases. V shed 7 bases, J shed 2 bases, and the junction held 10 bases outside the gene matches. Germline CDR1 reads SGHAT; CDR2 reads FQNNGV. The CDR3 totals 16 residues. CDR3: CASTSRGRDNTGELFF. For the CDR3, the DNA is TGTGCCAGCACATCCCGGGGGAGGGACAACACCGGGGAGCTGTTTTTT. The full variable domain, in which reference TRBV11-2 and TRBJ2-2 provide the parts outside the CDR3, is EAGVAQSPRYKIIEKRQSVAFWCNPISGHATLYWYQQILGQGPKLLIQFQNNGVVDDSQLPKDRFSAERLKGVDSTLKIQPAKLEDSAVYLCASTSRGRDNTGELFFGEGSRLTVL.

The sample holds many counts of this clonotype. This chain uses TRBV20-1 with TRBJ2-7; 12 bases are a match to TRBD2. Germline V gene data show CDR1 as DFQATT and CDR2 as SNEGSKA (reference sequence). The CDR3 runs 14 residues. V gave up 3 bases and J gave up 4 bases; unmatched junction bases: 4. The CDR3 spells CSARRLAGEYEQYF. DNA of the CDR3: TGCAGTGCTAGGCGACTAGCGGGAGAATACGAGCAGTACTTC.

This sequence joins TRBV6-5 and TRBJ1-4; D possibly corresponds to TRBD1 (5 bases). Germline CDR1 MNHEY, CDR2 SVGAGI. The V and J ends lost 2 bases and 6 bases respectively, with 10 bases between them. This CDR3 is 14 amino acids long. CDR3 bases: TGTGCCAGCAGTTACGGAGGGGTGGATGAAAAACTGTTTTTT. Translation gives CASSYGGVDEKLFF.

This clonotype showed up many times. The chain uses TRBV4-3 and TRBJ2-3, with 10 nucleotides matching TRBD2. From germline, CDR1 is LGHNA and CDR2 YSLEER. The junction had 8 bases not matched to a gene; V was cut back by 4 bases and J by 4 bases. The CDR3 extends over 16 amino acids. CDR3 nucleotides: TGCGCCAGCAGCCCATTAGCGGGGGGCATCCCAGATACGCAGTATTTT. Its translation is CASSPLAGGIPDTQYF.

This clonotype was counted many times. V and J are TRBV20-1 and TRBJ2-7, with 10 bases aligning to TRBD1. The CDR3 is 13 amino acids. V was pared by 6 bases and J by 2 bases, with 4 bases of the junction left unmatched. The germline CDR1 and CDR2 sequences are DFQATT and SNEGSKA (reference sequence). The CDR3 coding sequence is TGCAGTGCCGAAGGGACAGGGGCCTACGAGCAGTACTTC. This encodes CSAEGTGAYEQYF.

V and J are TRBV7-2 and TRBJ2-1, with 11 bases that match TRBD2. This CDR3 is built from 15 residues. V lost 4 bases, J lost 7 bases, and 6 bases stayed unmatched. Germline CDR1 SGHTA, CDR2 FQGNSA. The CDR3 DNA sequence: TGTGCCAGCAGCTCTTATAGCGGGAGGGTGAATGAGCAGTTCTTC. Amino acid sequence: CASSSYSGRVNEQFF.

The chain uses TRBV18 and TRBJ2-7; D is unclear. V was trimmed by 4 bases and J by 6 bases, leaving 13 bases between them. This CDR3 has 13 residues. Germline V gene sequence: CDR1 KGHSH, CDR2 LQKENI. The CDR3 here is CASSLDEVGEQYF. The CDR3, as DNA: TGTGCCAGCTCACTGGACGAGGTAGGCGAGCAGTACTTC.

This clonotype was seen at least ten times. Relative to the germline gene, one junction end is altered; a read error may explain this. CDR3 coding DNA: TGTGCCAGCAGCCTAGCGGGAGGGCCTTGGTACGAGCAGTACTTC. Protein sequence: CASSLAGGPWYEQYF. V usage is TRBV7-2 and J usage is TRBJ2-7, with 12 nucleotides matching TRBD2. Germline V CDR1 and CDR2: SGHTA, FQGNSA. CDR3 length: 15 residues.

The V and J genes are TRBV30 and TRBJ2-3, with D unclear. The V end was cut by 0 bases, the J end by 3 bases, with 7 bases between. The germline gives CDR1 GTSNPN, CDR2 SVGIG (reference sequence). This CDR3 region has 13 residues. The CDR3 region is CAWSVGPTDTQYF. The CDR3 DNA sequence: TGTGCCTGGAGTGTAGGCCCAACAGATACGCAGTATTTT.

This clonotype was counted ten times or more. CDR3 loop: CASGSGHSYEQYF. The DNA for the CDR3 is TGTGCCAGCGGCTCGGGTCACTCCTACGAGCAGTACTTC. This rearrangement joins TRBV7-9 to TRBJ2-7, with D hard to call. The CDR3 totals 13 residues. Trimming took off 8 bases at V and 0 bases at J, with 11 bases between the two ends. Germline CDR1 SEHNR, CDR2 FQNEAQ (reference sequence).